This TCR beta chain came from a study of post-analysis software for immune sequencing data. At the level of the study: Clinical courses comprised relapsing-remitting, secondary progressive and progressive-relapsing multiple sclerosis. Study results and limitations: The five TRBV segments detected at higher frequency in patients than in controls included TRBV5-6, TRBV5-1 and TRBV20-1. Normalized Chao1 diversity was significantly reduced in patients versus controls.

The library was made from cDNA and included unique molecular identifiers. The yield from roughly 1 to 10 million T cells was around 500,000 cDNA molecules in total. TCRdb processed the PCR reads anew with MiXCR; each CDR3 protein has one entry. The sample includes more than 500,000 distinct CDR3 sequences, approximately 34% seen only once; the top ten take approximately 6%. Notes on this clonotype: What it binds is unknown.

The V end lost 3 bases, the J end lost 7 bases, and 22 bases lay between the germline ends. Germline values: CDR1 DFQATT, CDR2 SNEGSKA (reference sequence). The CDR3 is made up of 16 amino acids. Material: blood. The V and J genes are TRBV20-1 and TRBJ1-5, with TRBD1 as a possible D gene (6 bases). The source of this sequence is a girl aged 2 to 17 with multiple sclerosis. CDR3 amino acids: CSASWGGPVLGQPQHF. In DNA form, the CDR3 reads TGCAGTGCTAGTTGGGGGGGGCCCGTCCTAGGCCAGCCCCAGCATTTT.